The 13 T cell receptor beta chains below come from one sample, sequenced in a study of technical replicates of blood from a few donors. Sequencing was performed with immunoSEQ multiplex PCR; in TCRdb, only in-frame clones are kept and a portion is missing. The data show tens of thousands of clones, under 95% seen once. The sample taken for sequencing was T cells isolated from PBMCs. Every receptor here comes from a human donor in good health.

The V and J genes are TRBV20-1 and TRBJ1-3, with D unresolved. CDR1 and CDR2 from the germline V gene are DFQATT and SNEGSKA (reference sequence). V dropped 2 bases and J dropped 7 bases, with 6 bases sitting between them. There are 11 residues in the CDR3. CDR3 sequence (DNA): TGCAGTGCTAGAATCGAGAACACCATATATTTT. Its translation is CSARIENTIYF.

The CDR3 DNA follows: TGTGCCAGCAGTGGGACAGGCCTCTATGGCTACACCTTC. Translated, it gives CASSGTGLYGYTF. V is TRBV6-1 and J is TRBJ1-2; 7 nucleotides line up with TRBD1. The V gene's germline CDR1 is MNHNS and CDR2 SASEGT. V lost 4 bases and J lost 4; bases outside the gene matches: 3. The CDR3 totals 13 residues.

The CDR3 here is CASRPGQGVYEQYF. CDR3 nucleotides: TGTGCCAGCAGGCCGGGACAGGGTGTATACGAGCAGTACTTC. The chain uses TRBV5-8 and TRBJ2-7; 9 bases are shared with TRBD1. Trimming cost V 5 bases and J 4 bases; bases outside gene matches: 7. Germline CDR1 reads SGHTS; CDR2 reads YDEGEE. The CDR3 contains 14 residues.

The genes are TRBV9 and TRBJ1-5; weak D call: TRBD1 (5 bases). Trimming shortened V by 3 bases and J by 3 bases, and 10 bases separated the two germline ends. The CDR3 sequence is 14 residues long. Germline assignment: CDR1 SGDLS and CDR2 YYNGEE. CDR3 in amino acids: CASSAGLINQPQHF. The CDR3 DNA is TGTGCCAGCAGCGCGGGACTGATCAATCAGCCCCAGCATTTT. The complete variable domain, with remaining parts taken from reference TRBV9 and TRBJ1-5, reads DSGVTQTPKHLITATGQRVTLRCSPRSGDLSVYWYQQSLDQGLQFLIQYYNGEERAKGNILERFSAQQFPDLHSELNLSSLELGDSALYFCASSAGLINQPQHFGDGTRLSIL.

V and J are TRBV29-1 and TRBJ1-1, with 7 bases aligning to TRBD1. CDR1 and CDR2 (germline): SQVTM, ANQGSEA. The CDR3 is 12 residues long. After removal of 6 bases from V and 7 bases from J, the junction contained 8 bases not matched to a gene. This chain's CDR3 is CSVRGQRNEAFF. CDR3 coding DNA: TGCAGCGTGCGGGGACAGCGAAATGAAGCTTTCTTT. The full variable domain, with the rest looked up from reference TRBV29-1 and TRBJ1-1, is SAVISQKPSRDICQRGTSLTIQCQVDSQVTMMFWYRQQPGQSLTLIATANQGSEATYESGFVIDKFPISRPNLTFSTLTVSNMSPEDSSIYLCSVRGQRNEAFFGQGTRLTVV.

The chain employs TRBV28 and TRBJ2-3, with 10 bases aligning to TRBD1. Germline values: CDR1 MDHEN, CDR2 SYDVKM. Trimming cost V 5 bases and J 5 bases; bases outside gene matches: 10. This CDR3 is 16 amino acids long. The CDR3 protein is CASSGPGTGARDTQYF. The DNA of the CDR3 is TGTGCCAGCAGTGGACCCGGGACAGGGGCAAGAGATACGCAGTATTTT.

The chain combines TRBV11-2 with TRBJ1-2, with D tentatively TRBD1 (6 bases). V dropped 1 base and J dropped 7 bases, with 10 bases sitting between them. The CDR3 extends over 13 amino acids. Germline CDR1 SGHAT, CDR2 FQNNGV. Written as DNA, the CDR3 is TGTGCCAGCAGCTTAGCACAGGGCGTTGGCTACACCTTC. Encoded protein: CASSLAQGVGYTF.

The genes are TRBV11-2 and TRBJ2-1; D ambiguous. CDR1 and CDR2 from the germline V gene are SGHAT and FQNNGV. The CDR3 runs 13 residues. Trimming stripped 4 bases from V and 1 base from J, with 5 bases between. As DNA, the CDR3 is TGTGCCAGCAGCTGGAGTTCCTACAATGAGCAGTTCTTC. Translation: CASSWSSYNEQFF.

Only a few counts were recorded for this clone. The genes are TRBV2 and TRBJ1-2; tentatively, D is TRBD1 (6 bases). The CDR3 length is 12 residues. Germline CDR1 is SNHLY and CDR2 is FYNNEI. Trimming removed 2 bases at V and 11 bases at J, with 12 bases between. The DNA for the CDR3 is TGTGCCAGCAGTGAAAATGCAGGGGAGTACACCTTC. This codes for CASSENAGEYTF.

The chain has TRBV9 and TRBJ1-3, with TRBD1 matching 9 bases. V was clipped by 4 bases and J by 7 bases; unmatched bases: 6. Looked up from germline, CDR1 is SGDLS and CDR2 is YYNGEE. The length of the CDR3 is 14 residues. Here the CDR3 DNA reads TGTGCCAGCAGCTCCAGGACAGGGGAGAACACCATATATTTT. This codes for CASSSRTGENTIYF.

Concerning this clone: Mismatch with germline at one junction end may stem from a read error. DNA of the CDR3: TGTGGTCTACAGGGGGACAGGGTTTTT. Residues: CGLQGDRVF. The rearrangement joins TRBV6-4 to TRBJ1-4; 9 bases align to TRBD1. The germline V gene encodes CDR1 MRHNA and CDR2 SNTAGT. The CDR3 covers 9 residues.

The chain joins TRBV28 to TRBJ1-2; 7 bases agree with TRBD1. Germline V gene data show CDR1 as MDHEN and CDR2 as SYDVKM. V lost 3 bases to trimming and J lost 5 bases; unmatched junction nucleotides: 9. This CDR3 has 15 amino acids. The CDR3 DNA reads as TGTGCCAGCAGTTTGGAAATACAGGGGTCATATGGCTACACCTTC. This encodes CASSLEIQGSYGYTF.

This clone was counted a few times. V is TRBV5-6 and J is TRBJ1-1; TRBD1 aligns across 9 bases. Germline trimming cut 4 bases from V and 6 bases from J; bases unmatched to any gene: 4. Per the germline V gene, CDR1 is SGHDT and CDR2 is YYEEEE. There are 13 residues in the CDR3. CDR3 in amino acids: CASSIQGAAEAFF. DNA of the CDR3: TGTGCCAGCAGCATACAGGGGGCCGCTGAAGCTTTCTTT.